The T cell receptor (beta chain) under discussion was sequenced for a study of shared clonotypes between healthy human individuals. Study as a whole: Per-donor plates numbered three CD4 naive, three CD4 memory, two CD8 naive and one CD8 memory.

Only in-frame clones appear in the TCRdb table, and some are missing; sequencing was by immunoSEQ multiplex PCR. The data hold around 2.5 million clones, with roughly 93% observed a single time. With respect to this clone: Its specificity is unknown.

The trim removed 1 base at V and 6 bases at J, leaving 4 bases unmatched. Germline V gives CDR1 LGHNA, CDR2 YNFKEQ. The CDR3 contains 16 residues. The study's findings and limits: Naive subsets typically showed greater estimated richness than memory subsets. With a handful of donors compared, 5% to 5.5% of naive CD4 clonotypes were shared.

Sequencing was performed on naive CD4+ T cells from PBMCs. Described subset: CD45RA+ positively selected. This TCR derives from a man aged 18 to 30 in good health. Some clones in this sample may be carry-over from other donors' samples. The rearrangement uses TRBV4-2 and TRBJ2-3, with 13 bases identical to TRBD2. CDR3 sequence: CASSQGTSGSVDTQYF. CDR3 coding DNA: TGTGCCAGCAGCCAAGGGACTAGCGGGAGTGTGGATACGCAGTATTTT.